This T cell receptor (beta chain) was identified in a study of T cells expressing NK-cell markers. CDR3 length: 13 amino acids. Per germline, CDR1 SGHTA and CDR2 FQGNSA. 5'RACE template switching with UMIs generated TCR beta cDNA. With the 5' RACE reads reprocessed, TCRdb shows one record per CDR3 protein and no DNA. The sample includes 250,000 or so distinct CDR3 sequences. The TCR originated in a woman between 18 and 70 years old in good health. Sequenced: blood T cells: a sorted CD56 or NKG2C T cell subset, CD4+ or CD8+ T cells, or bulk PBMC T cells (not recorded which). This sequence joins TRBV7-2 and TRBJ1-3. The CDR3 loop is CASSQVGGNTIYF.